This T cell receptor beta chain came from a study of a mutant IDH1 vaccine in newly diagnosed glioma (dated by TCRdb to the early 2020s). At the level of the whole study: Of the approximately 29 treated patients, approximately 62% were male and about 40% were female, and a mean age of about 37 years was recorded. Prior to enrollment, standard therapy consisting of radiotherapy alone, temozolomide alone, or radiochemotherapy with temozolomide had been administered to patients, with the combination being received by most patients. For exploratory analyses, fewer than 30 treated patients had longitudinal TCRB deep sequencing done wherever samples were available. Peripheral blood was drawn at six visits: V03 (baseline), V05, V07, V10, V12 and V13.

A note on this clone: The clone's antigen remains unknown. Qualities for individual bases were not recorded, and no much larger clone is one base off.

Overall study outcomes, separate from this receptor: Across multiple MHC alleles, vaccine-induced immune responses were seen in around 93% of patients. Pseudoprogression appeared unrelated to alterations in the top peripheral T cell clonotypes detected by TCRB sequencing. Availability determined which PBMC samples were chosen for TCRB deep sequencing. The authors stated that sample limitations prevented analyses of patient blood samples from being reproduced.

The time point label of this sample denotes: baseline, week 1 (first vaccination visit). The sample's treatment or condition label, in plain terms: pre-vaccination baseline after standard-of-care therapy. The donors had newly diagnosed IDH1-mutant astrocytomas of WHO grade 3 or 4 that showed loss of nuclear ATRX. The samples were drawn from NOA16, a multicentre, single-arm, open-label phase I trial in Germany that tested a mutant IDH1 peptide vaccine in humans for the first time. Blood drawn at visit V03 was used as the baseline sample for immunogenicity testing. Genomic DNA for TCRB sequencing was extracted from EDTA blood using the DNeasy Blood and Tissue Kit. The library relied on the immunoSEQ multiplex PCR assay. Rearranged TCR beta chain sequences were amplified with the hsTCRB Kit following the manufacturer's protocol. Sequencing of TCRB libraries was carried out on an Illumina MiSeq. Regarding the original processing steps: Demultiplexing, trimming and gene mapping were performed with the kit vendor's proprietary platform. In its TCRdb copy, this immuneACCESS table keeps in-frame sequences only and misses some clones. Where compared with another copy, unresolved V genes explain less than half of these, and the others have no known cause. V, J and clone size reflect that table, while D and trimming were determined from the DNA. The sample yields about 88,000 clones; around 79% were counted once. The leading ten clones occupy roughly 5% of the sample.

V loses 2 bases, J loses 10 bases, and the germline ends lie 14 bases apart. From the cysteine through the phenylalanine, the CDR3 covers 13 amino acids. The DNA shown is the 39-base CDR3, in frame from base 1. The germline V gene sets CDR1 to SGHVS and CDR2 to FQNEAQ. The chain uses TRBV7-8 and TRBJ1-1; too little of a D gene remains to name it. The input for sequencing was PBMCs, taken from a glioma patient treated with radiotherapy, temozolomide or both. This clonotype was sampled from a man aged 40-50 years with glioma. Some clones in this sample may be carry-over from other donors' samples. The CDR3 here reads CASSLRGRAGAFF. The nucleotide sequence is TGTGCCAGCAGCTTACGGGGTAGGGCTGGAGCTTTCTTT. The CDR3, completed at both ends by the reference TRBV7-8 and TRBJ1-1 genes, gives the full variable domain GAGVSQSPRYKVAKRGQDVALRCDPISGHVSLFWYQQALGQGPEFLTYFQNEAQLDKSGLPSDRFFAERPEGSVSTLKIQRTQQEDSAVYLCASSLRGRAGAFFGQGTRLTVV.